What follows is one T cell receptor beta chain and its context. Its antigen is still unknown. No much larger clone is present one base from it, and per-base qualities are unavailable. This entry belongs to a study of T cell repertoires in cytomegalovirus infection (dated by TCRdb to the late 2010s). Regarding the study in general: The peptide stimulations were aimed at well-studied HLA-B-restricted epitopes as well as recently identified HLA-C-restricted CMV epitopes, whose presentation resists viral immunomodulation. The HLA type of each donor mattered for the analysis, because public TCR beta signatures pointed to carriage of CMV infection along with the matching HLA type. What the study reported, not specific to this receptor: The ex vivo response was dominated by HLA-C-restricted CMV-specific TCR beta clonotypes, and the single most frequent clonotype in two of eight donors was supplied by these HLA-C-restricted clonotypes. Carriers of CMV infection plus the relevant HLA type were discriminated by the cumulative frequency of public TCR beta family members in the study cohort and in an independent roughly 380-donor cohort.

For CDR1 and CDR2, the germline V gene lists MGHDK and SYGVNS. The CDR3 runs 13 amino acids, cysteine and phenylalanine included. Left in the record is the CDR3 DNA by itself, 39 bases read in frame from the first base. V sheds 1 base and J sheds 8 bases, leaving 11 bases between their ends. The sequencer was an Illumina HiSeq 1500. Clones were called with MiXCR by TCRdb after fastp trimmed the public reads at Q25, and only in-frame beta chains were retained. Each CDR3 protein gets just one entry, which takes the most common genes and DNA from the rows behind it. For this sample there are 62,000 or so distinct CDR3 sequences; about 19% appear just once. Together, the top ten hold around 70% of the sample. The treatment or condition label here, explained by the study, means: in vitro stimulation with specific CMV peptide epitopes to enrich CMV-specific T cells.

The chain uses TRBV25-1 and TRBJ1-1, and possibly TRBD1, on 5 matching bases. This receptor was taken from a human donor in good health (CMV status not recorded). Some clones in this sample may be carry-over from other donors' samples. The sequences come from CD8+ T cells from cultured PBMCs, collected from culture after CMV antigen stimulation. The nucleotide sequence is TGTGCCAGCAGTGAATTTGTATGGGGGGAAGCTTTCTTT. Translation gives CASSEFVWGEAFF.